The clone carrying this TCR beta chain was seen at least ten times. Its antigen is currently unknown. Unique molecular identifiers were attached to individual cDNA molecules. TCRdb passed the 5' RACE reads through MiXCR, listing each CDR3 protein once. The profile shows over 20,000 distinct CDR3 sequences, around 4.2% of them singletons. V was shortened by 3 bases and J by 1 base, with 7 bases between the two germline ends. CDR3 length: 13 residues. Per the germline V gene, CDR1 is SGHAT and CDR2 is FQNNGV. This specimen belongs to a study of early T cells in non-severe SARS-CoV-2 infection. Study overall: Sequencing used unsorted whole-blood bulk RNA, so chains lack pairing. General study findings and limits: A preference for anti-spike CD8 responses marked VDJdb matching, which missed private and CD4 specificities.

The V call is TRBV11-2, the J call TRBJ2-7; no clear D gene. Sequencing input: whole blood. The source of this sequence is an adult who was a healthcare worker with PCR-confirmed SARS-CoV-2 infection or an uninfected control (not recorded which). CDR3 sequence reads: CASSFGRSYEQYF. The CDR3 nucleotides read TGTGCCAGCAGCTTTGGGCGTTCCTACGAGCAGTACTTC.